The 25 T cell receptor beta chains below all came from one sample that was sequenced in a study of T cell responses to AZD1222 COVID-19 vaccine (dated by TCRdb to 2020 to 2023). The method was the immunoSEQ multiplex PCR assay. In TCRdb, the immuneACCESS table is reduced to in-frame sequences with V and J assigned. These tables do not hold every clone; where another copy was compared, an unresolved V gene accounts for under half, and the others remain unexplained. Across this sample there are roughly 190,000 clones, with 80% to 95% seen only once. In total, the top ten clones hold about 4% of the sample. The time point label for this specimen denotes: baseline before first vaccination. The source material was peripheral blood, sampled on day 0 of AZD1222 vaccination. These receptor sequences come from an adult in good health.

The genes are TRBV2 and TRBJ1-2; D gene unclear. This CDR3 comprises 18 residues. Between the trimmed V and J ends, which lost 2 bases and 8 bases, there was a span of 27 bases. Germline V lookup: CDR1 SNHLY, CDR2 FYNNEI. The CDR3 nucleotides read TGTGCCAGCAGTGAAAACCTCTTTATGACCATTCCAACGGTGGGCTACACCTTC. Translated: CASSENLFMTIPTVGYTF.

The J gene is TRBJ2-7, the V gene TRBV4-1, with TRBD1 as a possible D gene (5 bases). The V and J ends lost 1 base and 3 bases respectively, with 16 bases between them. The CDR3 is 16 amino acids. Germline CDR1 MGHRA, CDR2 YSYEKL. CDR3 amino acids: CASSQAGRVDFYEQYF. The CDR3 DNA sequence: TGCGCCAGCAGCCAAGCGGGCAGGGTTGACTTCTACGAGCAGTACTTC.

For the CDR3, the DNA is TGTGCCAGTACCCACCCAGGGACCGGGGATTACTATGGCTACACCTTC. This codes for CASTHPGTGDYYGYTF. The V gene is TRBV19, the J gene TRBJ1-2; D is perhaps TRBD1 (5 bases). Germline CDR1 is LNHDA and CDR2 is SQIVND (reference sequence). The V end was cut by 7 bases, the J end by 3 bases, with 21 bases between. The CDR3 loop spans 16 amino acids.

The chain is built from TRBV5-1 and TRBJ1-1, with 8 bases fitting TRBD1. Germline V gives CDR1 SGHRS, CDR2 YFSETQ. The CDR3 loop spans 15 amino acids. After removal of 4 bases from V and 1 base from J, the junction contained 6 bases not matched to a gene. The CDR3 bases are TGCGCCAGCAGCCGACCAGGACAGGGGAACACTGAAGCTTTCTTT. Its protein is CASSRPGQGNTEAFF.

The chain combines TRBV4-1 with TRBJ1-6; D not resolved. Per germline, CDR1 MGHRA and CDR2 YSYEKL. The CDR3 consists of 15 residues. V lost 6 bases and J lost 7, with 16 bases in between. The CDR3: CASRGTLTENSPLHF. CDR3 in DNA: TGCGCCAGCAGAGGTACCCTCACGGAGAATTCACCCCTCCACTTT.

This clone is a singleton in its sample. The V gene is TRBV5-1, the J gene TRBJ2-2, with D perhaps assigned TRBD1 or TRBD2 (5 bases each). Trimming took off 5 bases at V and 0 bases at J, with 11 bases between the two ends. Germline values: CDR1 SGHRS, CDR2 YFSETQ. CDR3 size: 15 residues. CDR3 sequence (DNA): TGCGCCAGCAGAGCCGGGACGGCGAACACCGGGGAGCTGTTTTTT. Amino acid sequence: CASRAGTANTGELFF.

The gene calls are TRBV5-4 and TRBJ1-2, with 11 bases fitting TRBD1. The CDR3 extends over 18 amino acids. Germline trimming cut 1 base from V and 8 bases from J; bases unmatched to any gene: 16. CDR1 SGHNT and CDR2 YYREEE come from the germline V gene (reference sequence). The CDR3 DNA is TGTGCCAGCAGCTTGATGGGTGGCGCCGGACAGGGGGCGAGGGGCTACACCTTC. The encoded protein is CASSLMGGAGQGARGYTF.

This clone has just one count. The gene calls are TRBV20-1 and TRBJ1-6; the D is unclear. With 7 bases removed from V and 13 bases from J, the gap between germline ends came to 14 bases. This CDR3 is built from 11 residues. In germline, CDR1 is DFQATT, CDR2 SNEGSKA (reference sequence). CDR3 sequence reads: CSVRETTPLHF. The DNA for the CDR3 is TGCAGTGTGAGGGAAACAACCCCCCTCCACTTT.

The chain has TRBV15 and TRBJ2-7; perhaps TRBD2 as D (5 bases). The CDR3 extends over 14 amino acids. Per germline, CDR1 LNHNV and CDR2 YYDKDF (reference sequence). Trimming cost V 0 bases and J 0 bases, with 6 bases left between them. The CDR3 is CATSRDRGSYEQYF. DNA of the CDR3: TGTGCCACCAGCAGAGATCGGGGCTCCTACGAGCAGTACTTC.

V gene TRBV27 combines with J gene TRBJ2-5; D not certain. Per germline, CDR1 MNHEY and CDR2 SMNVEV (reference sequence). V lost 4 bases and J 5 bases, leaving 14 bases between the germline ends. There are 14 residues in the CDR3. CDR3 amino acids: CASSSLGLSETQYF. In DNA, the CDR3 is TGTGCCAGCAGTTCCTTAGGTTTGTCGGAGACCCAGTACTTC.

The V gene is TRBV30, the J gene TRBJ2-7; 8 bases align to TRBD1. CDR1 GTSNPN and CDR2 SVGIG come from the germline V gene (reference sequence). Trimming at V came to 2 bases and at J to 4 bases, leaving 13 bases not matched to a gene. The CDR3 runs to 16 residues. Written as DNA, the CDR3 is TGTGCCTGGAGTCTTCCTGCCGGGACAGGAGTATACGAGCAGTACTTC. Translation: CAWSLPAGTGVYEQYF.

This chain joins TRBV27 and TRBJ1-1; the D is unclear. The CDR3 length is 14 residues. The germline gives CDR1 MNHEY, CDR2 SMNVEV (reference sequence). V lost 4 bases and J 2 bases, leaving 11 bases between the germline ends. The CDR3, as DNA: TGTGCCAGCAGTTCCTTGACACTCAACACTGAAGCTTTCTTT. Amino acids: CASSSLTLNTEAFF.

The chain links TRBV7-9 to TRBJ1-2; the D is unclear. This CDR3 region has 13 residues. Trimming cost V 7 bases and J 6 bases, with 15 bases left between them. The germline V gene has CDR1 SEHNR and CDR2 FQNEAQ (reference sequence). The CDR3 sequence: CASTGSFKDGYTF. CDR3 nucleotides: TGTGCCAGCACCGGGTCCTTTAAGGATGGCTACACCTTC.

The V call is TRBV6-5, the J call TRBJ1-2; D uncertain. This CDR3 spans 14 amino acids. V shed 6 bases and J shed 3 bases, with 14 bases lying between them. In germline, CDR1 is MNHEY, CDR2 SVGAGI. CDR3 protein: CASRRSREDYGYTF. The CDR3 nucleotides read TGTGCCAGCAGGCGTTCCCGTGAGGACTATGGCTACACCTTC.

The genes are TRBV5-8 and TRBJ2-2; TRBD1 might be the D (6 bases). The CDR3 extends over 15 amino acids. Germline lookup yields CDR1 SGHTS and CDR2 YDEGEE. V lost 2 bases to trimming and J lost 3 bases, with 11 bases between them. The CDR3 protein is CASSFSGVDTGELFF. DNA of the CDR3: TGTGCCAGCAGCTTTTCAGGGGTAGACACCGGGGAGCTGTTTTTT.

This clone has only one observation. DNA for the CDR3: TGTGCCAGCAGCCCCGGGACTAGCGGGGAAACCAATGAGCAGTTCTTC. It is translated as CASSPGTSGETNEQFF. This sequence joins TRBV7-9 and TRBJ2-1; TRBD2 agrees at 13 bases. J gave up 6 bases and V 5 bases, and 7 bases lay outside the gene matches. Germline V lookup: CDR1 SEHNR, CDR2 FQNEAQ (reference sequence). The CDR3 consists of 16 residues.

This chain joins TRBV19 and TRBJ1-2, with TRBD1 matching 11 bases. Germline trimming cut 6 bases from V and 6 bases from J; bases unmatched to any gene: 6. In germline, CDR1 is LNHDA, CDR2 SQIVND (reference sequence). This CDR3 has 14 amino acids. CDR3 nucleotide sequence: TGTGCCAGTAGGGCCGGGACAGGGGGAGATGGCTACACCTTC. Translation gives CASRAGTGGDGYTF.

The rearrangement uses TRBV19 and TRBJ2-3; either TRBD1 or TRBD2 may supply D (5 bases each). The CDR3 spans 15 residues. Germline V gene sequence: CDR1 LNHDA, CDR2 SQIVND (reference sequence). Trimming took 4 bases from V and 2 from J, leaving 13 bases between them. This CDR3 reads CASSKTGTVTDTQYF. In DNA, the CDR3 is TGTGCCAGTAGTAAAACCGGGACCGTCACAGATACGCAGTATTTT.

This clone was recorded only once. The CDR3 spells CASSFGTAIGNTIYF. CDR3 DNA: TGCGCCAGCAGCTTTGGGACAGCTATTGGAAACACCATATATTTT. J is TRBJ1-3 and V is TRBV5-1; TRBD1 agrees at 7 bases. From germline, CDR1 is SGHRS and CDR2 YFSETQ. The ends lost 2 bases at V and 3 bases at J; junction bases unmatched: 5. The CDR3 covers 15 residues.

The chain employs TRBV3-1 (or the pseudogene TRBV3-2) and TRBJ1-1, with unresolved D. Germline loops: CDR1 LGHDT, CDR2 YNNKEL (reference sequence). The CDR3 covers 16 residues. Trimming shortened V by 0 bases and J by 2 bases, and 13 bases separated the two germline ends. This chain's CDR3 is CASSQEVGTQNTEAFF. The CDR3 region has the DNA TGTGCCAGCAGCCAAGAGGTGGGAACGCAAAACACTGAAGCTTTCTTT.

This clone was recorded once. The chain joins TRBV4-1 to TRBJ2-7; no definite D call. Germline V gene sequence: CDR1 MGHRA, CDR2 YSYEKL. V was shortened by 3 bases and J by 4 bases, with 10 bases between the two germline ends. The CDR3 is made up of 13 amino acids. The CDR3 region has the DNA TGCGCCAGCAGCCACACCAGCAATTACGAGCAGTACTTC. Translating it yields CASSHTSNYEQYF.

The chain couples TRBV6-5 to TRBJ1-1; D unclear. Trimming removed 7 bases at V and 9 bases at J, with 12 bases between. Germline V gene data show CDR1 as MNHEY and CDR2 as SVGAGI. The CDR3 is 11 amino acids. The CDR3 loop reads CASTEEGKAFF. In nucleotides, the CDR3 is TGTGCCAGCACCGAGGAAGGGAAAGCTTTCTTT.

The chain joins TRBV10-1 to TRBJ2-7, with 7 bases identical to TRBD1. This CDR3 has 13 amino acids. V was pared by 4 bases and J by 3 bases, with 3 bases of the junction left unmatched. CDR1 and CDR2 from the germline V gene are WNHNN and SYGVQD (reference sequence). CDR3 protein: CASSGDSFYEQYF. The CDR3 DNA sequence: TGCGCCAGCAGTGGGGACAGCTTCTACGAGCAGTACTTC.

The rearrangement joins TRBV6-5 to TRBJ1-2, with 9 bases fitting TRBD1. The CDR3 sequence is 14 residues long. V dropped 7 bases and J dropped 3; count of bases not matched to a gene: 6. Germline lookup yields CDR1 MNHEY and CDR2 SVGAGI. In DNA, the CDR3 is TGTGCCAGCACAGTACAGGGGGCCGACTATGGCTACACCTTC. This gives the protein CASTVQGADYGYTF.

This clone was picked up one time. V and J are TRBV29-1 and TRBJ2-3; 7 nucleotides align to TRBD2. The CDR3 spans 15 residues. V was pared by 1 base and J by 2 bases, with 6 bases of the junction left unmatched. The V gene's germline CDR1 is SQVTM and CDR2 ANQGSEA. The CDR3 nucleotides are TGCAGCGTTGAAGCTGGGCTAGCGGTCACAGATACGCAGTATTTT. Translated: CSVEAGLAVTDTQYF.